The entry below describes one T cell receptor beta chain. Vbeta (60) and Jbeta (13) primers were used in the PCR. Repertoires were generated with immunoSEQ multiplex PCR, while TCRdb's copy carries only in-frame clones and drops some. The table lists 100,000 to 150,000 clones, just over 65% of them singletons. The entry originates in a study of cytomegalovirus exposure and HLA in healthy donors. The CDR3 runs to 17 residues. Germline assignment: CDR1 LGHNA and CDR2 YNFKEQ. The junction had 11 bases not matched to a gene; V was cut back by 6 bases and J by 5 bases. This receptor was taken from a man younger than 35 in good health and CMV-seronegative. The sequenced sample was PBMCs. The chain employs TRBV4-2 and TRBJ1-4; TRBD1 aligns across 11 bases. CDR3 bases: TGTGCCAGCAGTCACTCGGGACAGGGGGACGGGAATGAAAAACTGTTTTTT. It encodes CASSHSGQGDGNEKLFF.